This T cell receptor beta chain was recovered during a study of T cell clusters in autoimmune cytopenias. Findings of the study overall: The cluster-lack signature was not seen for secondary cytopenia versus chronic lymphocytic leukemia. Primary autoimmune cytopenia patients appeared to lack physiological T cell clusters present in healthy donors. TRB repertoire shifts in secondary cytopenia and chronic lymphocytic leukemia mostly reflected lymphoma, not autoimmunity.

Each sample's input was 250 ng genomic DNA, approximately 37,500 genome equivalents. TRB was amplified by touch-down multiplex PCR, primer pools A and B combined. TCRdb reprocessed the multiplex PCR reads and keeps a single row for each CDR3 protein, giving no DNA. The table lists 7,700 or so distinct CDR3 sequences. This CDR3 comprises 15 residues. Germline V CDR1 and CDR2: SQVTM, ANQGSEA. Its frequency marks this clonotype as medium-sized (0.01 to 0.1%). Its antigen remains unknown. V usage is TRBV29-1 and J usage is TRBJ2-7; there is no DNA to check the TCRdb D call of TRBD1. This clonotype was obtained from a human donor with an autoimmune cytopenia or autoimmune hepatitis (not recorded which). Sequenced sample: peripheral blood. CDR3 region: CSVEERQGVTYEQYF.